Presented here are 29 T cell receptor beta chains from one specimen sequenced in a study of control samples from healthy donors and cancer patients. The assay was immunoSEQ multiplex PCR, and TCRdb's table has in-frame clones only and misses some. The sample records some 140,000 clones, 85% to 95% being singletons. Sequenced input: blood. The receptor source for this set is a man in his forties in good health.

The chain joins TRBV19 to TRBJ1-2; 8 positions agree with TRBD1. The CDR3 is 12 amino acids. Germline CDR1 reads LNHDA; CDR2 reads SQIVND (reference sequence). J gave up 8 bases and V 5 bases, and 4 bases lay outside the gene matches. The CDR3 DNA follows: TGTGCCAGTAGTCTCCGGGACAGGGGCTACACCTTC. Translation: CASSLRDRGYTF. Full variable domain (rest looked up from reference TRBV19 and TRBJ1-2): DGGITQSPKYLFRKEGQNVTLSCEQNLNHDAMYWYRQDPGQGLRLIYYSQIVNDFQKGDIAEGYSVSREKKESFPLTVTSAQKNPTAFYLCASSLRDRGYTFGSGTRLTVV.

This clone showed up just once. The J gene is TRBJ2-1, the V gene TRBV6-5; no definite D call. This CDR3 contains 15 residues. V gave up 2 bases and J gave up 2 bases, with 10 bases separating them. The V gene's germline CDR1 is MNHEY and CDR2 SVGAGI. The CDR3, as DNA: TGTGCCAGCAGTTACCGGTCGGCAGCCTACAATGAGCAGTTCTTC. It translates to CASSYRSAAYNEQFF.

This clone has only a few counts. This chain uses TRBV4-1 with TRBJ1-1, with D hard to call. CDR1 is MGHRA, CDR2 YSYEKL, per germline. The CDR3 extends over 12 amino acids. The V gene lost 2 bases and the J gene lost 10 bases, with 11 bases spanning the gap. CDR3 coding DNA: TGCGCCAGCAGCCAACTGGGCAAAGGAGCTTTCTTT. This codes for CASSQLGKGAFF.

The chain combines TRBV27 with TRBJ1-5; D gene ambiguous. CDR3 size: 14 residues. Per germline, CDR1 MNHEY and CDR2 SMNVEV (reference sequence). The V and J ends lost 5 bases and 4 bases respectively, with 12 bases between them. CDR3 DNA sequence: TGTGCCAGCAGTCGAGGGTTGGTGAATCAGCCCCAGCATTTT. Protein product: CASSRGLVNQPQHF.

The chain recombines TRBV24-1 with TRBJ1-1; possibly TRBD1 for D (6 bases). CDR1 KGHDR and CDR2 SFDVKD come from the germline V gene. CDR3 size: 15 residues. V lost 5 bases and J lost 0, with 12 bases in between. The CDR3 nucleotides read TGTGCCACCAGTGCTAAGGGGGGGATGAACACTGAAGCTTTCTTT. Translating it yields CATSAKGGMNTEAFF.

The chain uses TRBV30 and TRBJ2-7; unclear D gene. The V end was cut by 2 bases, the J end by 5 bases, with 7 bases between. The CDR3 contains 11 residues. Germline lookup yields CDR1 GTSNPN and CDR2 SVGIG (reference sequence). The CDR3 is CAWSRGDEQYF. DNA of the CDR3: TGTGCCTGGAGTCGTGGGGACGAGCAGTACTTC.

This clone was counted only a few times. The CDR3 region is CSTGNTEAFF. The DNA of the CDR3 is TGCAGTACAGGGAACACTGAAGCTTTCTTT. The chain carries TRBV20-1 and TRBJ1-1, with D perhaps TRBD1 (5 bases). V lost 8 bases, J lost 1 base, and 5 bases lay in between. This CDR3 comprises 10 residues. CDR1 is DFQATT, CDR2 SNEGSKA, per germline (reference sequence).

The chain uses TRBV9 and TRBJ2-6, with 7 bases matching TRBD2. The CDR3 sequence is 21 residues long. Germline assignment: CDR1 SGDLS and CDR2 YYNGEE. After removal of 0 bases from V and 2 bases from J, the junction contained 17 bases not matched to a gene. DNA for the CDR3: TGTGCCAGCAGCGTAGCTCGAAGCCAGAAGGATGGGAGGGCTGGGGCCAACGTCCTGACTTTC. It encodes CASSVARSQKDGRAGANVLTF.

For the CDR3, the DNA is TGTGCCAGCAGCCTAGGGGCACAGAACACTGAAGCTTTCTTT. The encoded protein is CASSLGAQNTEAFF. The chain recombines TRBV11-2 with TRBJ1-1, with D possibly being TRBD1 (5 bases). The V and J ends lost 5 bases and 1 base respectively, with 11 bases between them. Germline CDR1 reads SGHAT; CDR2 reads FQNNGV. This CDR3 contains 14 residues. The full variable domain, rest sourced from reference TRBV11-2 and TRBJ1-1, is EAGVAQSPRYKIIEKRQSVAFWCNPISGHATLYWYQQILGQGPKLLIQFQNNGVVDDSQLPKDRFSAERLKGVDSTLKIQPAKLEDSAVYLCASSLGAQNTEAFFGQGTRLTVV.

The chain employs TRBV19 and TRBJ2-1; 9 nucleotides agree with TRBD1. Germline trimming cut 5 bases from V and 7 bases from J; bases unmatched to any gene: 12. The CDR3 totals 16 residues. Germline loops: CDR1 LNHDA, CDR2 SQIVND (reference sequence). CDR3 residues: CASSPKGTGRGNEQFF. The DNA of the CDR3 is TGTGCCAGTAGTCCCAAAGGGACAGGGCGAGGAAATGAGCAGTTCTTC.

The genes are TRBV6-5 and TRBJ2-7; D gene ambiguous. Germline CDR1 reads MNHEY; CDR2 reads SVGAGI. The CDR3 loop spans 14 amino acids. V was trimmed by 0 bases and J by 3 bases, leaving 9 bases between them. The CDR3 spells CASSYSPSNYEQYF. CDR3 coding DNA: TGTGCCAGCAGTTACTCCCCCTCAAACTACGAGCAGTACTTC.

CDR3 loop: CASGLVLAQGEKLFF. CDR3 DNA sequence: TGTGCTAGTGGTTTGGTACTTGCACAGGGTGAAAAACTGTTTTTT. The rearrangement joins TRBV12-5 to TRBJ1-4; D may be TRBD1 (6 bases). V was shortened by 0 bases and J by 7 bases, with 12 bases between the two germline ends. CDR1 LGHNT and CDR2 FRNRAP come from the germline V gene. CDR3 size: 15 residues.

CDR3 in DNA: TGTGCCAGCAGCCTCTACCCGGGACAAGGCAATGAGCAGTTCTTC. It translates to CASSLYPGQGNEQFF. The chain employs TRBV9 and TRBJ2-1; tentative D call: TRBD1 (6 bases). Germline CDR1 reads SGDLS; CDR2 reads YYNGEE. The germline V and J ends were trimmed by 4 bases and 6 bases, with 17 bases remaining between them. CDR3 length: 15 residues.

The chain joins TRBV12-3 or TRBV12-4 to TRBJ2-3; D not certain. The CDR3 is made up of 11 amino acids. V was pared by 7 bases and J by 5 bases, with 7 bases between. The CDR3 loop reads CASTLGDTQYF. The CDR3 DNA reads TGTGCCAGCACGTTAGGAGATACGCAGTATTTT.

The CDR3 spells CASSEGRSTEAFF. In DNA, the CDR3 is TGTGCCAGTAGCGAGGGTAGGTCCACTGAAGCTTTCTTT. The rearrangement uses TRBV19 and TRBJ1-1; D gene uncertain. CDR3 length: 13 residues. V lost 6 bases and J 4 bases, leaving 12 bases between the germline ends. From germline, CDR1 is LNHDA and CDR2 SQIVND (reference sequence).

This chain connects TRBV18 to TRBJ2-5; D is unresolved. Trimming removed 3 bases from V and 10 bases from J, with 12 bases in between. The CDR3 extends over 12 amino acids. Per the germline V gene, CDR1 is KGHSH and CDR2 is LQKENI. The CDR3 reads CASSPSQKIQYF. The CDR3 bases are TGTGCCAGCTCACCTAGCCAAAAAATCCAGTACTTC.

This clone showed up just once. V gene TRBV5-1 combines with J gene TRBJ1-4, with 11 bases identical to TRBD1. After removal of 4 bases from V and 8 bases from J, the junction contained 7 bases not matched to a gene. Germline loops: CDR1 SGHRS, CDR2 YFSETQ. The CDR3 extends over 15 amino acids. The CDR3 region has the DNA TGCGCCAGCAGCCCACAGGACAGGGGGCAGGAAAAACTGTTTTTT. Translation: CASSPQDRGQEKLFF.

The chain is built from TRBV19 and TRBJ1-2; TRBD1 is a possible D gene (5 bases). This CDR3 has 13 amino acids. Germline values: CDR1 LNHDA, CDR2 SQIVND (reference sequence). The V gene lost 5 bases and the J gene lost 7 bases, with 14 bases spanning the gap. CDR3 sequence: CASSSTETAGYTF. CDR3 coding DNA: TGTGCCAGTAGTTCGACAGAGACAGCTGGCTACACCTTC.

The rearrangement uses TRBV28 and TRBJ1-1; 8 bases match TRBD1. Germline V gene lookup returns CDR1 MDHEN and CDR2 SYDVKM. The V and J ends lost 2 bases and 7 bases, in that order; junction bases with no gene match: 3. The CDR3 has 13 amino acids. The CDR3 nucleotides are TGTGCCAGCAGTTTAAGACAGGGGCGTGAAGCTTTCTTT. This encodes CASSLRQGREAFF. Full variable domain (outside the CDR3, taken from reference TRBV28 and TRBJ1-1): DVKVTQSSRYLVKRTGEKVFLECVQDMDHENMFWYRQDPGLGLRLIYFSYDVKMKEKGDIPEGYSVSREKKERFSLILESASTNQTSMYLCASSLRQGREAFFGQGTRLTVV.

V usage is TRBV12-3 or TRBV12-4 and J usage is TRBJ1-2; D unresolved. This CDR3 contains 13 residues. Between the trimmed V and J ends, which lost 6 bases and 3 bases, there was a span of 11 bases. The CDR3 region has the DNA TGTGCCAGCAGCTTTAGTAGGGACTATGGCTACACCTTC. Amino acids: CASSFSRDYGYTF.

This chain uses TRBV27 with TRBJ1-2; TRBD1 matches 11 bases. V lost 5 bases and J lost 2; bases outside the gene matches: 4. The CDR3 totals 15 residues. Germline CDR1 reads MNHEY; CDR2 reads SMNVEV (reference sequence). The CDR3 DNA reads as TGTGCCAGCAGTCCCGGACAGGGGGCGAACTATGGCTACACCTTC. Translated: CASSPGQGANYGYTF.

This CDR3 reads CAWSRSSFGEDQPQHF. CDR3 sequence (DNA): TGTGCCTGGAGTCGGTCCAGTTTTGGGGAGGATCAGCCCCAGCATTTT. The J gene is TRBJ1-5, the V gene TRBV30; the D is unclear. Germline V CDR1 and CDR2: GTSNPN, SVGIG (reference sequence). V lost 2 bases and J lost 5, with 19 bases in between. The CDR3 spans 16 residues.

The chain couples TRBV7-2 to TRBJ2-7; possible D gene TRBD2, 5 bases. Germline V gene data show CDR1 as SGHTA and CDR2 as FQGNSA. CDR3 length: 13 residues. Deletions cut 2 bases from V and 5 bases from J, with 10 bases between. CDR3 coding DNA: TGTGCCAGCAGCTTAATAGAGGGCGACGAGCAGTACTTC. Amino acids: CASSLIEGDEQYF.

The V call is TRBV14, the J call TRBJ1-1; TRBD1 aligns across 8 bases. This CDR3 has 15 amino acids. V was pared by 4 bases and J by 5 bases, with 9 bases of the junction left unmatched. The germline CDR1 and CDR2 sequences are SGHDN and FVKESK. CDR3 DNA: TGTGCCAGCAGCCCATATGACAGGGGCTCGACTGAAGCTTTCTTT. This translates into CASSPYDRGSTEAFF.

The chain combines TRBV6-4 with TRBJ1-5; possible D gene TRBD1, 6 bases. Trimming removed 11 bases at V and 4 bases at J, with 12 bases between. The CDR3 covers 12 residues. Germline-derived CDR1 and CDR2 are MRHNA and SNTAGT. The CDR3, as DNA: TGTGCCCTCCGCGGACAGAATCAGCCCCAGCATTTT. Its protein product is CALRGQNQPQHF.

The V and J genes are TRBV7-2 and TRBJ1-6; no reliable D call. Trimming left V 5 bases short and J 10 bases short, with 18 bases between. Germline loops: CDR1 SGHTA, CDR2 FQGNSA. The CDR3 sequence is 15 residues long. CDR3 amino acids: CASSPDNTSGSPLHF. The CDR3 DNA reads TGTGCCAGCAGCCCTGACAACACCTCTGGATCACCCCTCCACTTT.

V and J are TRBV7-9 and TRBJ2-7; D not resolved. The CDR3 runs 11 residues. The V end was cut by 5 bases, the J end by 6 bases, with 8 bases between. Germline CDR1 and CDR2: SEHNR and FQNEAQ (reference sequence). CDR3 sequence reads: CASSLRGEQYF. The CDR3 DNA follows: TGTGCCAGCAGCCTAAGAGGCGAGCAGTACTTC.

J is TRBJ1-1 and V is TRBV5-1, with D uncertain. The CDR3 runs 16 residues. Per germline, CDR1 SGHRS and CDR2 YFSETQ. Trimming took off 1 base at V and 0 bases at J, with 13 bases between the two ends. The CDR3 is CASSLWGPGMNTEAFF. In DNA, the CDR3 is TGCGCCAGCAGCTTGTGGGGTCCGGGTATGAACACTGAAGCTTTCTTT.

This clone showed up just once. The chain links TRBV2 to TRBJ1-3; D is uncertain. Trimming left V 5 bases short and J 0 bases short, with 11 bases between. CDR3 length equals 15 residues. The germline CDR1 and CDR2 sequences are SNHLY and FYNNEI. Here the CDR3 reads CASSSDGSSGNTIYF. CDR3 DNA sequence: TGTGCCAGCAGTTCGGACGGGAGCTCTGGAAACACCATATATTTT.